The T cell receptor (beta chain) described here comes from a study of T cell repertoires in urothelial bladder cancer (dated by TCRdb to about 2019). A note on the overall study: Of the roughly 12 resected lesions, three were clinically staged as cT0, three as cTa, three as cT1 and three as cT2 or greater. TCR repertoire clonality in bladder tumors was compared with TCR repertoire clonality in benign bladder inflammation. Twelve patients who had bladder lesions and were undergoing transurethral resection were prospectively identified. Approximately eleven resected bladder lesions, consisting of urothelial carcinoma (UC+) and benign (UC-) specimens, were examined.

Bladder lesion specimens were collected at transurethral resection and stored at -80C. DNA was isolated from bladder specimens obtained during transurethral resection. The immunoSEQ assay was used to sequence the CDR3 region of the TCR beta chain. Per the source publication's procedure: For every specimen, the T-cell fraction, clonal dominance and maximum TCR clone frequency were calculated. Held by TCRdb, this immuneACCESS table contains in-frame sequences only and omits some clones. Under half of the omission traces to an unresolved V gene where checked; the cause of the rest is unknown. From that table come the V and J calls and clone size; the DNA was used to work out D and trimming. This sample is represented by about 13,000 clones; roughly 65% of them were singletons. Together, the top ten hold almost 9% of the sample. As encoded in the germline V gene, CDR1 is SGDLS while CDR2 is YYNGEE. The CDR3, cysteine through phenylalanine, is 12 amino acids long. Solely the CDR3 DNA is kept, with 36 bases framed from the first base. At the junction V is shortened by 4 bases and J by 8 bases, with 10 bases in between.

This clone was recorded a few times. There is no known antigen for this receptor. No per-base quality is available; no much larger clone lies one base away. Points the paper makes about the study in general: In carcinoma specimens, one T-cell clone made up as much as 17% of infiltrating lymphocytes, versus about 2% in benign specimens. Urothelial carcinoma specimens contained fewer T cells than benign specimens, with a median of approximately 5,100 versus 26,000. A median tumor infiltrating lymphocyte percentage of approximately 2% was observed in carcinoma specimens, compared with about 12% in benign specimens.

This TCR came from a human donor with urothelial carcinoma. Sequences were obtained from tumor-infiltrating cells from bladder cancer. The rearrangement combines TRBV9 with TRBJ1-3; the D segment cannot be called with confidence. The CDR3 region: CASSSPPDTIYF. The DNA sequence reads TGTGCCAGCAGCTCACCACCGGACACCATATATTTT.